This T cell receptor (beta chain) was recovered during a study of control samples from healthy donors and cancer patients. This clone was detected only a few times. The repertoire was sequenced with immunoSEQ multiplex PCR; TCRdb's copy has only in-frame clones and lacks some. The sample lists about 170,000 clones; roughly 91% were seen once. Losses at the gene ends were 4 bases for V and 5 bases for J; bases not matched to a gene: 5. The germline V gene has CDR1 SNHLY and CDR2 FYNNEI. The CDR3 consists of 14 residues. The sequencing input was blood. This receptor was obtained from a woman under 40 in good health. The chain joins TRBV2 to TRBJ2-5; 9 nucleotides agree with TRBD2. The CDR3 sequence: CASSGGGAAETQYF. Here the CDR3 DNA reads TGTGCCAGCAGTGGCGGGGGGGCGGCGGAGACCCAGTACTTC.